These T cell receptor beta chains were read from a single sample in a study of cytomegalovirus exposure and HLA in healthy donors. Using immunoSEQ multiplex PCR, the repertoire was profiled, and TCRdb retains in-frame clones only, with some absent. The table has about 180,000 clones, over 75% seen once. The sample was PBMCs. These receptors originate from a man in his 60s in good health and CMV-seronegative. Both conserved end residues are part of each CDR3. A D gene is named only where the DNA matches it firmly. Size is stated for part of the rows, as once, few or many counts, or as a class when the clone is expanded.

>NA|TRBJ2-2|TRBV2|NA
TGTGCCAGCAGTGACGGGACTTCCTACACCGGGGAGCTGTTTTTT
CASSDGTSYTGELFF
>TRBD1|TRBJ1-1|TRBV4-3|NA
TGCGCCAGCAGACTGGACAGGGGGAACACTGAAGCTTTCTTT
CASRLDRGNTEAFF
>NA|TRBJ2-3|TRBV2|NA
TGTGCCAGCAGGGGGCCTCGCACAGATACGCAGTATTTT
CASRGPRTDTQYF
>TRBD2|TRBJ2-1|TRBV5-6|NA
TGTGCCAGCAGCTCGGGAGGGGAGGGTGAGCAGTTCTTC
CASSSGGEGEQFF
>TRBD1|TRBJ1-2|TRBV7-9|NA
TGTGCCAGCAGCTCCTCGCGGGACAGCGTGAGCTATGGCTACACCTTC
CASSSSRDSVSYGYTF
>NA|TRBJ2-2|TRBV5-1|NA
TGCGCCAGCAGCTTGGGAGGGGCACAGGGAACCGGGGAGCTGTTTTTT
CASSLGGAQGTGELFF
>NA|TRBJ2-5|TRBV4-3|NA
TGCGCCAGCAGCCAAGATCGAGCGGGAGAGACCCAGTACTTC
CASSQDRAGETQYF
>NA|TRBJ2-1|TRBV28|NA
TGTGCCAGCAGTTCCATATATGAGTATAAGCAGTTCTTC
CASSSIYEYKQFF
>NA|TRBJ1-6|TRBV18|NA
TGTGCCAGCTCACCAGCAAACGCAGCGGCAGTAAATTCACCCCTCCACTTT
CASSPANAAAVNSPLHF
>NA|TRBJ2-7|TRBV5-1|NA
TGCGCCAGCAGCTTGGGTTCTACCTACGAGCAGTACTTC
CASSLGSTYEQYF
>TRBD1|TRBJ2-3|TRBV30|few
TGTGCCTGGAGTGCCCCCCGGGACAGGGGTACAGATACGCAGTATTTT
CAWSAPRDRGTDTQYF
>TRBD1|TRBJ1-5|TRBV27|NA
TGTGCCAGCAGACGACAGGGTATGGGCAATCAGCCCCAGCATTTT
CASRRQGMGNQPQHF
>NA|TRBJ1-5|TRBV27|NA
TGTGCCAGCAGCCCCCGGGGTCAGCCCCAGCATTTT
CASSPRGQPQHF
>NA|TRBJ1-2|TRBV6-5|NA
TGTGCCAGCAGTTACTCTACTCCAGAGGGTGGCTACACCTTC
CASSYSTPEGGYTF
>NA|TRBJ2-2|TRBV4-1|NA
TGCGCCAGCAGCCGGGGGGACGGAACGAACACCGGGGAGCTGTTTTTT
CASSRGDGTNTGELFF
>NA|TRBJ1-3|TRBV15|NA
TGTGCCACCAGCAGAGATCCGGGGGTCTCTGGAAACACCATATATTTT
CATSRDPGVSGNTIYF
>TRBD2|TRBJ2-7|TRBV4-3|few
TGCGCCAGCAGCCCGAAACTGGGAGCGGGAGGGAGCGAGCAGTACTTC
CASSPKLGAGGSEQYF
>TRBD1|TRBJ1-4|TRBV5-1|NA
TGCGCCAGCAGCCCGCGGACAGGGGGAGGGGAAAAACTGTTTTTT
CASSPRTGGGEKLFF
>NA|TRBJ1-2|TRBV6-1|NA
TGTGCCAGCAGTTGGACAGCTTCCTATGGCTACACCTTC
CASSWTASYGYTF
>NA|TRBJ1-1|TRBV6-6|NA
TGTGCCAGCAGTTACCTCGGGAGGAACACTGAAGCTTTCTTT
CASSYLGRNTEAFF
>NA|TRBJ2-7|TRBV4-2|NA
TGTGCCAGCAGCCCCCGGAGTCTAGACGAGCAGTACTTC
CASSPRSLDEQYF
>TRBD2|TRBJ2-1|TRBV19|NA
TGTGCCAGTAGTATGAATCCGGCGGGGGAAAGAAATGAGCAGTTCTTC
CASSMNPAGERNEQFF
>TRBD2|TRBJ2-5|TRBV19|NA
TGTGCCAGTAAATCAACCGGGACTAGCGAAGGGACCCAGTACTTC
CASKSTGTSEGTQYF